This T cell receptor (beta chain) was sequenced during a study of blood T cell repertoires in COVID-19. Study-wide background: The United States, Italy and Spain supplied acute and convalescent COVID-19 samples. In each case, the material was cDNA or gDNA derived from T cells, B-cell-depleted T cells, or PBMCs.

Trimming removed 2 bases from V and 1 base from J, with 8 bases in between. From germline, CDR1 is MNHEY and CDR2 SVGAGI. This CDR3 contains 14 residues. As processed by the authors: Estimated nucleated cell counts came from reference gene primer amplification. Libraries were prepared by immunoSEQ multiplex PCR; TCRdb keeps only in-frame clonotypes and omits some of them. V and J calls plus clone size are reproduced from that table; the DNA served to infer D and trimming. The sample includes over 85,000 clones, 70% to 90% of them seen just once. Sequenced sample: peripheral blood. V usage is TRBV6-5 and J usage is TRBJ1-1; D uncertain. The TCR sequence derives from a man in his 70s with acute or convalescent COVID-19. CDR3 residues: CASSYGGQNTEAFF. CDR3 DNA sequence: TGTGCCAGCAGTTACGGTGGCCAGAACACTGAAGCTTTCTTT.